This passage covers 14 T cell receptor beta chains from one sample sequenced in a study of a mutant IDH1 vaccine in newly diagnosed glioma. Generated by immunoSEQ multiplex PCR, the TCRdb table keeps only in-frame clones and is missing some. Of 35,000 to 45,000 clones listed, roughly 80% are singletons. Specified time point: week 35, safety follow-up. Vaccination used 300 ug of mutant IDH1 20-mer peptide per dose, with topical imiquimod. What these receptors recognize is not known. This specimen consisted of PBMCs, obtained from a glioma patient whose treatment included an IDH1 peptide vaccine. These receptors were obtained from a woman aged 45 to 65 with glioma.

V usage is TRBV5-4 and J usage is TRBJ2-1; D is perhaps TRBD1 (6 bases). The CDR3 is made up of 16 amino acids. Germline CDR1 reads SGHNT; CDR2 reads YYREEE (reference sequence). The V end was cut by 0 bases, the J end by 7 bases, with 17 bases between. Here the CDR3 reads CASSLDRVGVGNEQFF. The CDR3 DNA sequence: TGTGCCAGCAGCTTGGACAGGGTCGGTGTGGGAAATGAGCAGTTCTTC. The entire variable domain, with the rest obtained from reference TRBV5-4 and TRBJ2-1, is as follows: ETGVTQSPTHLIKTRGQQVTLRCSSQSGHNTVSWYQQALGQGPQFIFQYYREEENGRGNFPPRFSGLQFPNYSSELNVNALELDDSALYLCASSLDRVGVGNEQFFGPGTRLTVL.

V is TRBV6-1 and J is TRBJ2-5, with 9 positions matching TRBD1. Unmatched junction bases numbered 8, after V lost 4 bases and J lost 2 bases. Germline V CDR1 and CDR2: MNHNS, SASEGT. This CDR3 contains 16 residues. CDR3 protein: CASSAIAGTGQETQYF. The CDR3 coding sequence is TGTGCCAGCAGTGCGATTGCCGGGACAGGGCAAGAGACCCAGTACTTC.

This chain joins TRBV28 and TRBJ2-7; possibly TRBD2 for D (6 bases). The CDR3 consists of 13 residues. Germline CDR1 reads MDHEN; CDR2 reads SYDVKM. V shed 8 bases and J shed 2 bases, with 13 bases lying between them. CDR3 nucleotides: TGTGCCAGCCAAAGCGGAGGGGCCTACGAGCAGTACTTC. Its protein is CASQSGGAYEQYF.

This rearrangement joins TRBV6-6 to TRBJ2-3, with D possibly matching TRBD2 (5 bases). V lost 9 bases and J lost 1, with 11 bases in between. Germline V gene sequence: CDR1 MNHNY, CDR2 SVGAGI (reference sequence). The CDR3 covers 13 residues. The CDR3 bases are TGTGCCAGTACAGCGGCAGGCACAGATACGCAGTATTTT. This codes for CASTAAGTDTQYF.

This clone was recorded only once. The chain employs TRBV19 and TRBJ1-5; no clear D. Trimming removed 1 base from V and 4 bases from J, with 11 bases in between. CDR1 is LNHDA, CDR2 SQIVND, per germline (reference sequence). The CDR3 is made up of 15 amino acids. The CDR3 bases are TGTGCCAGTAGTATAGGGCTCGGAGCAAATCAGCCCCAGCATTTT. It yields the protein CASSIGLGANQPQHF. The full variable domain, with the rest looked up from reference TRBV19 and TRBJ1-5, is DGGITQSPKYLFRKEGQNVTLSCEQNLNHDAMYWYRQDPGQGLRLIYYSQIVNDFQKGDIAEGYSVSREKKESFPLTVTSAQKNPTAFYLCASSIGLGANQPQHFGDGTRLSIL.

The chain employs TRBV14 and TRBJ1-4; D remains ambiguous. The CDR3 runs to 12 residues. The V end lost 6 bases, the J end lost 5 bases, and 7 bases lay between the germline ends. Germline V gene data show CDR1 as SGHDN and CDR2 as FVKESK. CDR3 sequence (DNA): TGTGCCAGCAGTCGTGGGAATGAAAAACTGTTTTTT. Translation: CASSRGNEKLFF. Variable domain in full (rest from reference TRBV14 and TRBJ1-4): EAGVTQFPSHSVIEKGQTVTLRCDPISGHDNLYWYRRVMGKEIKFLLHFVKESKQDESGMPNNRFLAERTGGTYSTLKVQPAELEDSGVYFCASSRGNEKLFFGSGTQLSVL.

This chain connects TRBV30 to TRBJ2-3, with TRBD2 identical over 8 bases. This CDR3 is built from 17 residues. J gave up 2 bases and V 8 bases, and 18 bases lay outside the gene matches. Looked up from germline, CDR1 is GTSNPN and CDR2 is SVGIG (reference sequence). The CDR3 DNA is TGTGCCGGCAGTTTCTTCAGGGCAGCGGGGGCCACAGATACGCAGTATTTT. Translating gives CAGSFFRAAGATDTQYF.

The gene calls are TRBV11-3 and TRBJ1-1; 7 positions agree with TRBD1. The CDR3 has 15 amino acids. The germline V gene encodes CDR1 SGHNT and CDR2 YENEEA. The V and J ends lost 5 bases and 0 bases, in that order; junction bases with no gene match: 6. CDR3 amino acids: CASSRGQSMNTEAFF. CDR3 nucleotides: TGTGCCAGCAGCAGGGGACAGAGCATGAACACTGAAGCTTTCTTT. Filled out from reference TRBV11-3 and TRBJ1-1, the complete variable domain reads EAGVVQSPRYKIIEKKQPVAFWCNPISGHNTLYWYLQNLGQGPELLIRYENEEAVDDSQLPKDRFSAERLKGVDSTLKIQPAELGDSAVYLCASSRGQSMNTEAFFGQGTRLTVV.

V gene TRBV9 combines with J gene TRBJ1-5; 7 bases are shared with TRBD1. Germline V gene lookup returns CDR1 SGDLS and CDR2 YYNGEE. Trimming removed 3 bases from V and 3 bases from J; junction bases left unmatched: 3. CDR3 length: 14 residues. The CDR3 DNA sequence: TGTGCCAGCAGCGCTACAGGGGACAATCAGCCCCAGCATTTT. Its translation: CASSATGDNQPQHF.

This clone was counted a single time. The chain has TRBV13 and TRBJ1-1; 7 bases are shared with TRBD1. J lost 5 bases, V lost 3 bases, and 6 bases had no gene match. This CDR3 comprises 14 residues. Per the germline V gene, CDR1 is PRHDT and CDR2 is FYEKMQ (reference sequence). CDR3 amino acids: CASSLTGWRTEAFF. CDR3 coding DNA: TGTGCCAGCAGCTTGACAGGGTGGCGAACTGAAGCTTTCTTT.

The chain employs TRBV11-2 and TRBJ1-2; TRBD1 matches 7 bases. The CDR3 has 15 amino acids. Trimming at V came to 1 base and at J to 4 bases, leaving 6 bases not matched to a gene. CDR1 is SGHAT and CDR2 is FQNNGV in the germline V gene. The CDR3 bases are TGTGCCAGCAGCTTAGGAGGGGGCCGTGGCTATGGCTACACCTTC. It is translated as CASSLGGGRGYGYTF.

The V gene is TRBV10-3, the J gene TRBJ2-1, with TRBD2 matching over 12 bases. The CDR3 totals 15 residues. Germline V gives CDR1 ENHRY, CDR2 SYGVKD. Losses at the gene ends were 4 bases for V and 2 bases for J; bases not matched to a gene: 0. CDR3 DNA sequence: TGTGCCATCAGTGGGACTAGCGGGACCTACAATGAGCAGTTCTTC. It specifies CAISGTSGTYNEQFF.

This chain links TRBV4-1 with TRBJ2-7, with 8 bases lining up with TRBD1. CDR3 length: 16 amino acids. Trimming took 2 bases from V and 3 from J; bases not matched to a gene: 9. Germline V gene lookup returns CDR1 MGHRA and CDR2 YSYEKL. The CDR3 here is CASSQWPQGALYEQYF. The CDR3 DNA reads TGCGCCAGCAGCCAATGGCCTCAGGGGGCGCTCTACGAGCAGTACTTC.

The chain carries TRBV9 and TRBJ2-4, with D maybe TRBD2 (6 bases). CDR1 and CDR2 (germline): SGDLS, YYNGEE. The CDR3 contains 15 residues. The V end was cut by 1 base, the J end by 8 bases, with 16 bases between. CDR3 loop: CASSVSGGLSDIQYF. The CDR3, as DNA: TGTGCCAGCAGCGTATCAGGAGGGTTATCCGACATTCAGTACTTC.